This T cell receptor beta chain was documented in a study of identical twins. CDR1 LGHDT and CDR2 YNNKEL come from the germline V gene (reference sequence). V dropped 1 base and J dropped 4; count of bases not matched to a gene: 3. The CDR3 extends over 17 amino acids. TCRdb used MiXCR to reprocess the 5' RACE reads, holding one entry per CDR3 protein. The sample includes hundreds of thousands of distinct CDR3 sequences, under 9.5% of them seen just once. The same data also went into a second study, on yellow fever vaccine responses in identical twins.

This rearrangement joins TRBV3-1 to TRBJ2-6; 11 nucleotides align to TRBD2. This TCR derives from a woman aged 18-29 years in good health. Sequenced material: memory (CD45RO+) T cells sorted from blood. CDR3 loop: CASSQGLAGGGANVLTF. The CDR3 DNA sequence: TGTGCCAGCAGCCAAGGCCTAGCGGGGGGAGGGGCCAACGTCCTGACTTTC.